This T cell receptor (beta chain) is from a study of blood T cell repertoires in COVID-19. With 3 bases removed from V and 8 bases from J, the gap between germline ends came to 13 bases. From germline, CDR1 is LGHDT and CDR2 YNNKEL (reference sequence). CDR3 length equals 14 residues. The assay was immunoSEQ multiplex PCR, and TCRdb's table has in-frame clones only and misses some. The data contain about 200,000 clones, 86% of them seen just once; the ten biggest clones take up about 10%. The sequence derives from a woman aged 50 to 60 with COVID-19, enrolled during active disease. Sequenced material: peripheral blood. This rearrangement joins TRBV3-1 (or the pseudogene TRBV3-2) to TRBJ1-4; D gene unclear. The CDR3 DNA is TGTGCCAGCAGCCATGGCTTAGGAGGGGAAAAACTGTTTTTT. This gives the protein CASSHGLGGEKLFF.